This paragraph covers one T cell receptor (beta chain) sequence. Its antigen remains unidentified. This record belongs to a study of identical twins. Study results and limitations: Within cord blood, abundant beta clonotypes carried fewer insertions, but memory repertoires showed no such trend.

TCRdb passed the 5' RACE reads through MiXCR, listing each CDR3 protein once. Of under 900,000 distinct CDR3 sequences listed, approximately 18% are singletons. These data were also reused for a study on T cells expressing NK-cell markers. That paper notes: Of the CD8+ T cells in about 6 donors, about 1.0-8% belonged to dominant NKG2C+ clonotypes.

Sequencing was carried out using PBMCs. The sequence derives from a woman between 18 and 29 years old in good health.

CDR3 protein: CASSLDKGLNEQYF. The CDR3, as DNA: TGTGCCAGCAGCTTAGATAAGGGATTGAACGAGCAGTACTTC. The V and J genes are TRBV7-9 and TRBJ2-7, with D unresolved. This CDR3 has 14 amino acids. V was shortened by 1 base and J by 5 bases, with 12 bases between the two germline ends. Germline V gene lookup returns CDR1 SEHNR and CDR2 FQNEAQ (reference sequence). Full variable domain (outside the CDR3, taken from reference TRBV7-9 and TRBJ2-7): DTGVSQNPRHKITKRGQNVTFRCDPISEHNRLYWYRQTLGQGPEFLTYFQNEAQLEKSRLLSDRFSAERPKGSFSTLEIQRTEQGDSAMYLCASSLDKGLNEQYFGPGTRLTVT.